Presented here are 8 T cell receptor beta chains from one specimen sequenced in a study of PD-1 blockade in classical Hodgkin lymphoma. Specified time point: cycle 4 day 1 (C4D1), after 6 weeks of nivolumab. Each patient relapsed following autologous stem cell transplantation, and prior brentuximab vedotin exposure differed. Repertoires were generated with immunoSEQ multiplex PCR, while TCRdb's copy carries only in-frame clones and drops some. The data show about 23,000 clones, 70% to 90% seen once. The specimen was peripheral blood mononuclear cells (PBMCs), collected before the fourth cycle of nivolumab. The receptors were gathered from a human donor with classical Hodgkin lymphoma.

The chain couples TRBV5-1 to TRBJ1-5; 7 bases are shared with TRBD1. Germline assignment: CDR1 SGHRS and CDR2 YFSETQ. This CDR3 is built from 16 residues. Trimming took 5 bases from V and 3 from J; bases not matched to a gene: 11. The CDR3 sequence: CASSFSPGQPNQPQHF. DNA for the CDR3: TGCGCCAGCAGTTTTTCCCCGGGACAGCCCAATCAGCCCCAGCATTTT.

V and J are TRBV6-5 and TRBJ1-1; D gene unclear. CDR1 and CDR2 from the germline V gene are MNHEY and SVGAGI. The CDR3 contains 13 residues. Trimming pared 2 bases from V and 1 base from J, leaving 5 bases between. The CDR3 here is CASSYITNTEAFF. The DNA of the CDR3 is TGTGCCAGCAGTTACATAACGAACACTGAAGCTTTCTTT.

This chain uses TRBV5-6 with TRBJ2-1, with no clear D. The CDR3 has 15 residues. Trimming removed 3 bases at V and 0 bases at J, with 10 bases between. Per germline, CDR1 SGHDT and CDR2 YYEEEE. Written as DNA, the CDR3 is TGTGCCAGCAGCTGGGGTAGATCCTCCTACAATGAGCAGTTCTTC. Translating it yields CASSWGRSSYNEQFF.

The chain joins TRBV10-3 to TRBJ1-5; 8 nucleotides line up with TRBD1. Germline trimming cut 3 bases from V and 5 bases from J; bases unmatched to any gene: 9. Germline assignment: CDR1 ENHRY and CDR2 SYGVKD. This CDR3 comprises 16 residues. This CDR3 is CAISDPGQGGHQPQHF. DNA for the CDR3: TGTGCCATCAGTGACCCCGGACAGGGAGGGCATCAGCCCCAGCATTTT.

The chain combines TRBV5-8 with TRBJ1-4; perhaps TRBD1 as D (5 bases). V lost 0 bases and J 7 bases, leaving 13 bases between the germline ends. Germline V gene sequence: CDR1 SGHTS, CDR2 YDEGEE. The CDR3 loop spans 15 amino acids. The CDR3 loop reads CASSLDQGRSEKLFF. The CDR3, as DNA: TGTGCCAGCAGCTTGGACCAGGGAAGATCTGAAAAACTGTTTTTT.

On this clone itself: Other nucleotide sequences from this sample produce the same CDR3. J is TRBJ1-5 and V is TRBV19; TRBD1 is a possible D gene (5 bases). Germline V gives CDR1 LNHDA, CDR2 SQIVND (reference sequence). Between the trimmed V and J ends, which lost 1 base and 6 bases, there was a span of 7 bases. There are 13 residues in the CDR3. CDR3 sequence (DNA): TGTGCCAGTAGTATAGGGGGGGGTCAGCCCCAGCATTTT. Residues: CASSIGGGQPQHF.

The chain links TRBV25-1 to TRBJ2-2; maybe TRBD2 (5 bases). CDR1 and CDR2 from the germline V gene are MGHDK and SYGVNS. Trimming cost V 5 bases and J 10 bases, with 14 bases left between them. This CDR3 has 13 amino acids. CDR3 in amino acids: CASSKQRVEELFF. The CDR3 nucleotides read TGTGCCAGCAGTAAACAGAGGGTCGAGGAGCTGTTTTTT. Supplemented by reference TRBV25-1 and TRBJ2-2, the full variable domain reads EADIYQTPRYLVIGTGKKITLECSQTMGHDKMYWYQQDPGMELHLIHYSYGVNSTEKGDLSSESTVSRIRTEHFPLTLESARPSHTSQYLCASSKQRVEELFFGEGSRLTVL.

This chain uses TRBV11-2 with TRBJ1-2; a possible D gene is TRBD1 (5 bases). Germline loops: CDR1 SGHAT, CDR2 FQNNGV. The CDR3 consists of 16 residues. The V and J ends lost 2 bases and 3 bases respectively, with 16 bases between them. The DNA for the CDR3 is TGTGCCAGCAGCTTATTTCAGGGAATGTTTGACTATGGCTACACCTTC. This gives the protein CASSLFQGMFDYGYTF.